A selection of T cell receptor beta chains follows, all from one sample in a study of blood T cell repertoires in COVID-19. This table comes from immunoSEQ multiplex PCR, and its TCRdb copy is limited to in-frame clones, with some not included. The sample lists some 130,000 clones, 84% occurring once. Sequences were obtained from peripheral blood. The receptor set was obtained from a human donor in a cohort sampled during active COVID-19. Each CDR3 is given with its conserved first and last residue. Size is omitted from some rows. Given values are once, few, many or a class for expanded clones.

clone_size: -; v_call: TRBV30; j_call: TRBJ1-6; cdr3_aa: CAWSGQTNSPLHF
clone_size: -; v_call: TRBV5-1; j_call: TRBJ2-7; cdr3_aa: CASSWGDREARDEQYF
clone_size: -; v_call: TRBV7-9; j_call: TRBJ1-2; cdr3_aa: CASSPNYTF
clone_size: -; v_call: TRBV5-1; j_call: TRBJ1-3; cdr3_aa: CASSTREQGSGNTIYF
clone_size: -; v_call: TRBV7-8; j_call: TRBJ2-7; cdr3_aa: CASSLSSLTSGGAPEQYF
clone_size: -; v_call: TRBV25-1; j_call: TRBJ1-1; cdr3_aa: CASSPRVNTEAFF
clone_size: few; v_call: TRBV9; j_call: TRBJ1-1; cdr3_aa: CASSVSGVGTEAFF
clone_size: -; v_call: TRBV5-1; j_call: TRBJ1-5; cdr3_aa: CASSLGEGRQPQHF
clone_size: -; v_call: TRBV10-3; j_call: TRBJ1-3; cdr3_aa: CALKTDTGNTIYF
clone_size: -; v_call: TRBV14; j_call: TRBJ2-7; cdr3_aa: CASSQDLLAGAYEQYF
clone_size: -; v_call: TRBV6-2/TRBV6-3; j_call: TRBJ2-5; cdr3_aa: CASSPASSSGGPLRGTQYF
clone_size: -; v_call: TRBV19; j_call: TRBJ1-1; cdr3_aa: CASSSRTSQGEAFF
clone_size: -; v_call: TRBV5-1; j_call: TRBJ2-7; cdr3_aa: CASSFNRGEQYF
clone_size: -; v_call: TRBV30; j_call: TRBJ1-1; cdr3_aa: CAWSAQGAIEAFF
clone_size: -; v_call: TRBV6-6; j_call: TRBJ2-2; cdr3_aa: CASSYSIGTNTGELFF
clone_size: once; v_call: TRBV6-5; j_call: TRBJ1-5; cdr3_aa: CASRDQTRGQEPQHF
clone_size: -; v_call: TRBV9; j_call: TRBJ2-7; cdr3_aa: CASSPQGRSYEQYF
clone_size: -; v_call: TRBV4-1; j_call: TRBJ1-2; cdr3_aa: CASNNEGTGGRGYTF
clone_size: -; v_call: TRBV6-5; j_call: TRBJ1-2; cdr3_aa: CASSRTLGADYGYTF
clone_size: -; v_call: TRBV27; j_call: TRBJ1-1; cdr3_aa: CASRGLYTEAFF
clone_size: -; v_call: TRBV20-1; j_call: TRBJ1-2; cdr3_aa: CSAHRYYGYTF
clone_size: -; v_call: TRBV9; j_call: TRBJ2-1; cdr3_aa: CASSTTGQGPYNEQFF
clone_size: -; v_call: TRBV5-4; j_call: TRBJ1-2; cdr3_aa: CASSLEGTSGGYTF
clone_size: -; v_call: TRBV28; j_call: TRBJ2-7; cdr3_aa: CASSPGFYEQYF
clone_size: -; v_call: TRBV18; j_call: TRBJ2-2; cdr3_aa: CASSPSENTGELFF
clone_size: -; v_call: TRBV14; j_call: TRBJ1-2; cdr3_aa: CASSRLRDTGSYGYTF
clone_size: -; v_call: TRBV7-6; j_call: TRBJ1-6; cdr3_aa: CASSSRQGGLNNYNSPLHF
clone_size: -; v_call: TRBV30; j_call: TRBJ2-3; cdr3_aa: CACGASGGLADTQYF
clone_size: -; v_call: TRBV7-8; j_call: TRBJ1-5; cdr3_aa: CASSFFGGPNQPQHF
clone_size: -; v_call: TRBV12-3/TRBV12-4; j_call: TRBJ1-2; cdr3_aa: CASSSNGGYGYTF
clone_size: -; v_call: TRBV7-3; j_call: TRBJ2-1; cdr3_aa: CASSLLAGGVNEQFF
clone_size: -; v_call: TRBV5-8; j_call: TRBJ1-6; cdr3_aa: CASSLMGQRVDVHF
clone_size: -; v_call: TRBV27; j_call: TRBJ1-1; cdr3_aa: CASSFRRGRGTEAFF
clone_size: -; v_call: TRBV19; j_call: TRBJ1-4; cdr3_aa: CASSIFTGAGNEKLFF
clone_size: -; v_call: TRBV21-1; j_call: TRBJ1-2; cdr3_aa: CASRTTGTGKNYGYTF
clone_size: -; v_call: TRBV7-3; j_call: TRBJ1-1; cdr3_aa: CASSSGTGGRAFF